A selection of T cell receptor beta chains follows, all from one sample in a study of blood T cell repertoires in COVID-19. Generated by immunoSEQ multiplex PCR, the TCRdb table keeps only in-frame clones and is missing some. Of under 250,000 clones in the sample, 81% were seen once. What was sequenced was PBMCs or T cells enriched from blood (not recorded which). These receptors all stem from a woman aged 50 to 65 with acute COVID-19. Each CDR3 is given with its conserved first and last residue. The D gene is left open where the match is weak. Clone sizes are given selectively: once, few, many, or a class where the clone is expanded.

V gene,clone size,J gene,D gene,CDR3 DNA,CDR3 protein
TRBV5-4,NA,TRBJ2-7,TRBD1,TGTGCCAGCAGCATGACAGGGTTAGTGTACGAGCAGTACTTC,CASSMTGLVYEQYF
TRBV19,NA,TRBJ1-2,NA,TGTGCCAGTAGTATACTCTTGGGAGAGCGGACTTCGGAAGGTGGCTACACCTTC,CASSILLGERTSEGGYTF
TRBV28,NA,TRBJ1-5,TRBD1,TGTGCCAGCAGTTTGCCAGGGGGCCACAATCAGCCCCAGCATTTT,CASSLPGGHNQPQHF
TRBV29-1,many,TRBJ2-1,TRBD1,TGCAGCGCAGGGGGTGAGAAAAACAGGGGGCTTAGAGTCTATGAGCAGTTCTTC,CSAGGEKNRGLRVYEQFF
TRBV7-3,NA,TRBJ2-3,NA,TGTGCCAGCAGCATCGGGGGAGGCCACACAGATACGCAGTATTTT,CASSIGGGHTDTQYF
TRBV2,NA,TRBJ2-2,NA,TGTGCCAGCAGTGTGGAGCGCGCCGGGGAGCTGTTTTTT,CASSVERAGELFF
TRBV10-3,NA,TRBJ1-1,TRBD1,TGTGCCATCAGTGATACAAAAAGACAGGGGGGGACTGAAGCTTTCTTT,CAISDTKRQGGTEAFF
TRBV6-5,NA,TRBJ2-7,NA,TGTGCCAGCAGTTACGGCGACAGACCCTACGAGCAGTACTTC,CASSYGDRPYEQYF
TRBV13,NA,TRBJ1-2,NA,TGTGCCAGCAGCCTAGGAGCGTTTGGCAGGGTACGATATGGCTACACCTTC,CASSLGAFGRVRYGYTF
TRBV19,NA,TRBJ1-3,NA,TGTGCCAGCCAAAAGCGGAGCTCTGGAAACACCATATATTTT,CASQKRSSGNTIYF
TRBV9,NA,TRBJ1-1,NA,TGTGCCAGCAGCGTAGAAGGGGCATCGAACACTGAAGCTTTCTTT,CASSVEGASNTEAFF
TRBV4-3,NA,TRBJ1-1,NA,TGCGCCAGCAGCCACCTCCTGGACACCTTCGGAACTGAAGCTTTCTTT,CASSHLLDTFGTEAFF
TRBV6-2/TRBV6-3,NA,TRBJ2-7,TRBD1,TGTGCCAGCAGCCGACAGGGTCCCAAGGGGGCGTACTTC,CASSRQGPKGAYF
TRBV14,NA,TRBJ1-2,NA,TGTGCCAGCAGCCGAGACTCCTATGGCTACACCTTC,CASSRDSYGYTF
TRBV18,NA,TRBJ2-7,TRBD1,TGTGCCAGCTCAGCCGGGACAGGGCCTTACGAGCAGTACTTC,CASSAGTGPYEQYF
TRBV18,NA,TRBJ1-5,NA,TGTGCCAGCTCAAGCGGGAACAATCAGCCCCAGCATTTT,CASSSGNNQPQHF
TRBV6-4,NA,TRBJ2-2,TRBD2,TGTGCCAGCAGTTCGTTAGCGGGGGCCACCGGGGAGCTGTTTTTT,CASSSLAGATGELFF
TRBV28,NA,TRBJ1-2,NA,TGTGCCAGCAGTTTATCGTCACAGGAGGGGTATGGCTACACCTTC,CASSLSSQEGYGYTF
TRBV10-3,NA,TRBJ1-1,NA,TGTGCCATTAAGGGACAAGACTTACGAGCTTTCTTT,CAIKGQDLRAFF
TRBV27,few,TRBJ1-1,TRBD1,TGTGCCAGCAGTTTATTGGGTCAGGGGGGCACTGAAGCTTTCTTT,CASSLLGQGGTEAFF
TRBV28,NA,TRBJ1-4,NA,TGTGCCAGCAGTTTATTGGCAGGCACTAATGAAAAACTGTTTTTT,CASSLLAGTNEKLFF
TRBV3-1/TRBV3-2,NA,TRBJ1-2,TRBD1,TGTGCCAGCAGCCAAGTTGGGACAGTAGGGGTCTATGGCTACACCTTC,CASSQVGTVGVYGYTF
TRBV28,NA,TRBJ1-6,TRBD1,TGTGCCAGCAGTCGGGACAGGAGCAATTCACCCCTCCACTTT,CASSRDRSNSPLHF
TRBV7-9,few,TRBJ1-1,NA,TGTGCCAGCAGCTTAGATTTCGCTGAAGCTTTCTTT,CASSLDFAEAFF
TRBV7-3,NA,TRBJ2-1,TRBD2,TGTGCCAGCAGCCCCGCGACTAGCGCGACGGATGAGCAGTTCTTC,CASSPATSATDEQFF
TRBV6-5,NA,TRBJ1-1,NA,TGTGCCAGCAGTTACTTCTCAGGGAGAGGGGGAGCTTTCTTT,CASSYFSGRGGAFF
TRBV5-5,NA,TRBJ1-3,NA,TGTGCCAGCAGCCTAGTCGGAACCCACTCCGGAAACACCATATATTTT,CASSLVGTHSGNTIYF
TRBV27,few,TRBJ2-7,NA,TGTGCCACCAGTTCCAAATCGGAGGGCTACGAGCAGTACTTC,CATSSKSEGYEQYF
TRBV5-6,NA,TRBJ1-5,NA,TGTGCCAGCAGCGACTGGACGGGGTATGACAATCAGCCCCAGCATTTT,CASSDWTGYDNQPQHF